The following is a TCR beta chain sequence with its context. Its target is unknown. The source of the sample is a study of T cells in Graves' hyperthyroidism and ophthalmopathy. Study at large: Blood from the periphery was taken at initial diagnosis, before any treatment. General study findings and limits: Among thyroid clonotypes expanded above 0.001, most also appeared in blood. Ophthalmopathy, which appeared later, was predicted by the model a median around 6.9 months before onset.

RNA transcripts were the template for amplifying TCR beta CDR3 regions. The HTBI primer set drove a first-round RT-PCR of the TCR CDR3. TCRdb processed the multiplex PCR reads anew with MiXCR; each CDR3 protein has one entry. The sample has around 350,000 distinct CDR3 sequences; more than 14% are singletons. Ophthalmopathy patients showed a Clinical Activity Score of at least 3, NOSPECS grade of at least 4 and duration under 3 months. This clonotype originated in a woman aged 25 to 39 with Graves' ophthalmopathy. The sequenced material came from blood.

The CDR3 reads CASSDISSGNTIYF. DNA of the CDR3: TGTGCCAGCAGCGACATTAGCTCTGGAAACACCATATATTTT. The genes are TRBV28 and TRBJ1-3; D remains unclear. Trimming cost V 6 bases and J 0 bases, with 9 bases left between them. Germline CDR1 reads MDHEN; CDR2 reads SYDVKM. The CDR3 extends over 14 amino acids.